This is a list of T cell receptor beta chains from one sample in a study of T cell responses to AZD1222 COVID-19 vaccine. The method was immunoSEQ multiplex PCR; TCRdb's version includes in-frame clones alone and lacks a portion of them. The sample has 120,000 or so clones; roughly 89% are singletons. The specimen comprised peripheral blood, sampled on day 0 of AZD1222 vaccination. The receptors derive from an adult in good health. Both conserved end residues are part of each CDR3. D genes are given only for firm matches. Size tells how often a clone was seen (once, few, many) or the class of an expanded clone, and some rows leave it out.

clone_size	v_call	d_call	j_call	cdr3_aa
-	TRBV7-9	-	TRBJ1-1	CASSPTVSAEAFF
-	TRBV19	TRBD1	TRBJ2-2	CASSRDRPGELFF
once	TRBV30	-	TRBJ2-2	CAWSVRPTGELFF
-	TRBV14	-	TRBJ1-4	CASSQDAQGKLFF
-	TRBV15	TRBD1	TRBJ1-2	CATSRDGQANYGYTF
-	TRBV18	TRBD1	TRBJ2-7	CASSPDRAYEQYF
-	TRBV12-3/TRBV12-4	TRBD1	TRBJ2-1	CASSPGQNNEQFF
-	TRBV11-2	-	TRBJ2-5	CASSSGETQYF
-	TRBV5-1	-	TRBJ2-3	CASSLATSSTDTQYF
-	TRBV2	TRBD1	TRBJ1-2	CASSELQGTYGYTF
-	TRBV18	-	TRBJ1-6	CASSPPNGPGNSPLHF
once	TRBV5-1	-	TRBJ1-2	CASSLATKAGYTF
-	TRBV7-3	-	TRBJ1-5	CASSLIVGQPQHF
-	TRBV19	TRBD1	TRBJ1-1	CAEPGQGITEAFF
-	TRBV11-2	TRBD1	TRBJ2-2	CASTRTGDGELFF
-	TRBV28	-	TRBJ2-7	CASRSTGQGYEQYF
-	TRBV7-3	-	TRBJ1-1	CASSLIGGAEAFF
-	TRBV1	-	TRBJ2-7	CTSSPKTSGSFYEQYF
-	TRBV5-5	-	TRBJ1-3	CASSYGGIISGNTIYF